Listed below are T cell receptor beta chains from one sample, sequenced in a study of CD8 T cells in ankylosing spondylitis. MiXCR was run by TCRdb on the 5' RACE reads, yielding one entry per CDR3 protein. This table has roughly 130,000 distinct CDR3 sequences, about 7% appearing once. The sample comprised blood, either unsorted or a sorted T cell fraction (not recorded which). These receptor sequences come from a male donor with ankylosing spondylitis or in good health (not recorded which). Each CDR3 is given with its conserved first and last residue. Each record gives: D gene, J gene, V gene, clone size, CDR3 DNA, CDR3 protein. A D gene is named only where the DNA matches it firmly. Some rows have no size entry. The others give once, few or many, or a class for an expanded clone.

>-|TRBJ2-7|TRBV12-3/TRBV12-4|many
TGTGCCAGCAGATTCAGTGAGGCTAACGAGCAGTACTTC
CASRFSEANEQYF
>-|TRBJ2-3|TRBV10-3|many
TGTGCCATCAGTGAGGGCGGATTCACAGATACGCAGTATTTT
CAISEGGFTDTQYF
>-|TRBJ1-1|TRBV3-1|many
TGTGCCAGCAGCCAACAGCAGGCGGGCACTGAAGCTTTCTTT
CASSQQQAGTEAFF
>-|TRBJ2-7|TRBV4-3|many
TGCGCCAGCAGCCAAGTAAGGTCCTCCCAGCCCTACGAGCAGTACTTC
CASSQVRSSQPYEQYF
>TRBD2|TRBJ2-1|TRBV10-3|many
TGTGCCATCAGTGAGCCCCCTGGGCGGGGGGTTAATTCCTACAATGAGCAGTTCTTC
CAISEPPGRGVNSYNEQFF
>-|TRBJ2-7|TRBV12-3/TRBV12-4|many
TGTGCCAGCAGTTTATTGGACGTAGGATACGAGCAGTACTTC
CASSLLDVGYEQYF
>-|TRBJ2-7|TRBV28|-
TGTGCCAGCAGTGGACCCGAGCAGTACTTC
CASSGPEQYF
>TRBD1|TRBJ2-2|TRBV5-1|many
TGCGCCAGCAGCCCGGACAGGGGCCGTAACACCGGGGAGCTGTTTTTT
CASSPDRGRNTGELFF
>-|TRBJ1-1|TRBV6-1|many
TGTGCCAGCTCTAGGGAGGAGAACACTGAAGCTTTCTTT
CASSREENTEAFF
>-|TRBJ2-2|TRBV5-5|many
TGTGCCAGCAGCTCAGGACTGACCGGGGAGCTGTTTTTT
CASSSGLTGELFF
>TRBD2|TRBJ2-3|TRBV7-2|-
TGTGCCAGCAGCTTTACCGGGAGGGGTGAAGATACGCAGTATTTT
CASSFTGRGEDTQYF
>-|TRBJ2-1|TRBV28|many
TGTGCCAGCCGTTCCGGGAGTAGTGATGAGCAGTTCTTC
CASRSGSSDEQFF
>-|TRBJ2-1|TRBV5-1|few
TGCGCCAGCAGCTTGGAGGGGGGCTCAATCAATGAGCAGTTCTTC
CASSLEGGSINEQFF
>-|TRBJ2-5|TRBV11-2|many
TGTGCCAGCAGCTTAGATGGCGGATCCGGGGCCCAGTACTTC
CASSLDGGSGAQYF
>-|TRBJ1-2|TRBV29-1|many
TGCAGCGTTAGTGGAGGGAACGGCTACACCTTC
CSVSGGNGYTF
>TRBD1|TRBJ2-1|TRBV28|many
TGTGCCAGCAGTCCCTATAGACCCCGGGACAGGGGTTTGCACAATGAGCAGTTCTTC
CASSPYRPRDRGLHNEQFF
>TRBD2|TRBJ2-2|TRBV6-5|few
TGTGCCATCAGTTACCGAGCGGGGGGGTCGAACACCGGGGAGCTGTTTTTT
CAISYRAGGSNTGELFF
>-|TRBJ2-4|TRBV2|many
TGTGCCAGCAGAGCCAGGGTGGACAAAAACATTCAGTACTTC
CASRARVDKNIQYF
>TRBD1|TRBJ1-6|TRBV20-1|many
TGCAGTGCTTTCGAAACAGGGGGCCATTCACCCCTCCACTTT
CSAFETGGHSPLHF
>-|TRBJ2-3|TRBV2|many
TGTGCCAGCAGTGGACTGCGCACAGATACGCAGTATTTT
CASSGLRTDTQYF
>-|TRBJ2-7|TRBV7-2|many
TGTGCCAGCAAAAGGTCCGGCGCACAACCCTACGAGCAGTACTTC
CASKRSGAQPYEQYF
>-|TRBJ2-3|TRBV4-2|-
TGTGCCAGCAGCCAAGCGGGTGGGGGCCACACAGATACGCAGTATTTT
CASSQAGGGHTDTQYF
>TRBD2|TRBJ2-1|TRBV2|many
TGTGCCAGCAGTGGCCAGCGGGGGCCCTACAATGAGCAGTTCTTC
CASSGQRGPYNEQFF
>-|TRBJ2-5|TRBV5-1|-
TGCGCCAGCAGCTCGACACCGGGACGGGAAGAGACCCAGTACTTC
CASSSTPGREETQYF
>-|TRBJ2-5|TRBV6-5|many
TGTGCCAGCAGTTACGATCCCTCTGGCAGGGCCGAAGAGACCCAGTACTTC
CASSYDPSGRAEETQYF
>TRBD1|TRBJ1-2|TRBV5-5|many
TGTGCCAGCACCGAGGGGCAGGGGGCTGGTGGCTACACCTTC
CASTEGQGAGGYTF
>-|TRBJ2-7|TRBV10-3|-
TGTGCCATCAGTGAGTCGATTCGCGGGACTTCCGAGCAGTACTTC
CAISESIRGTSEQYF
>-|TRBJ2-6|TRBV7-7|many
TGTGCTAGCAGTACGGACTCTGGGGCCAACGTCCTGACTTTC
CASSTDSGANVLTF
>-|TRBJ1-1|TRBV20-1|many
TGCAGTGCTAGGGTACGGGGGCTAATGAACACTGAAGCTTTCTTT
CSARVRGLMNTEAFF
>-|TRBJ2-7|TRBV11-2|many
TGTGCCAGCAGCTTAGAAAGGCAGGGTCGCGAGCAGTACTTC
CASSLERQGREQYF
>-|TRBJ2-3|TRBV12-3/TRBV12-4|many
TGTGCCAGCAGTTCCAGGGGCAGCACAGATACGCAGTATTTT
CASSSRGSTDTQYF
>TRBD1|TRBJ1-3|TRBV20-1|many
TGCAGTGCTAGAGACGGGACAGGGGCACTTGAGCACACCATATATTTT
CSARDGTGALEHTIYF
>-|TRBJ2-3|TRBV20-1|many
TGCAGTGCTAGAGATGGCGAGTCAGGGTCGGATACGCAGTATTTT
CSARDGESGSDTQYF
>-|TRBJ2-2|TRBV12-5|many
TGTGCTAGTGGTTTGGACCCGGGAGCGCTGTTTTTT
CASGLDPGALFF
>TRBD1|TRBJ2-1|TRBV7-2|many
TGTGCCAGCAGTCCAAGGGCTCTGGGGACAGGGTTTCGGGAGCAGTTCTTC
CASSPRALGTGFREQFF
>-|TRBJ1-3|TRBV5-1|many
TGCGCCAGCAGCTTCGATTCACCTGGAAACACCATATATTTT
CASSFDSPGNTIYF
>TRBD2|TRBJ2-3|TRBV29-1|-
TGCAGCGTTGTTGGCGCGGGAGCAACAGATACGCAGTATTTT
CSVVGAGATDTQYF
>-|TRBJ1-5|TRBV2|many
TGTGCCAGCAGTGAACGGGACAGCAATCAGCCCCAGCATTTT
CASSERDSNQPQHF
>-|TRBJ2-1|TRBV7-2|many
TGTGCCAGCAGCTCCCGGTACAATGAGCAGTTCTTC
CASSSRYNEQFF
>TRBD2|TRBJ2-1|TRBV20-1|many
TGCAGTGCTAGAGATCGCCCAGCGGGAAACCCGTTCTTC
CSARDRPAGNPFF
>TRBD1|TRBJ1-2|TRBV29-1|many
TGCAGCGTACCCCTAGGGACAGGGTTTGGCTACACCTTC
CSVPLGTGFGYTF
>-|TRBJ2-2|TRBV3-1|many
TGTGCCAGCAGCCGTGGCGGGAACACCGGGGAGCTGTTTTTT
CASSRGGNTGELFF
>-|TRBJ2-3|TRBV20-1|many
TGCAGTGCTCGACAGTTTAGCACAGATACGCAGTATTTT
CSARQFSTDTQYF
>-|TRBJ2-1|TRBV5-1|-
TGCGCCAGCAGCTTTGGTCCGGGGTACAATGAGCAGTTCTTC
CASSFGPGYNEQFF
>-|TRBJ2-1|TRBV5-1|-
TGCGCCAGCAGCTTGGCCTCCTACAATGAGCAGTTCTTC
CASSLASYNEQFF
>TRBD2|TRBJ2-3|TRBV15|many
TGTGCCACCAGCAATATACTAGCGGGAGGGGGAGATACGCAGTATTTT
CATSNILAGGGDTQYF
>TRBD2|TRBJ2-7|TRBV9|many
TGTGCCAGCAGCGTAGGGGATAGCGGGATTTACGAGCAGTACTTC
CASSVGDSGIYEQYF
>TRBD2|TRBJ2-7|TRBV7-6|many
TGTGCCAGCAGCAACATGACTAGCGGGGGAACGTTGGAGCAGTACTTC
CASSNMTSGGTLEQYF